Below, 14 T cell receptor beta chains from the same sample are listed, as sequenced in a study of technical replicates of blood from a handful of donors. Assay used: immunoSEQ multiplex PCR; TCRdb lists only in-frame clones, some missing. The repertoire includes about 59,000 clones, approximately 84% of them detected once, and more than 4.5% sits in the top ten. Source material: PBMCs. Source of these receptors: a human donor in good health. Some clones in this sample may be carry-over from other donors' samples.

The chain joins TRBV7-9 to TRBJ1-5; TRBD1 is a possible D gene (6 bases). Trimming stripped 5 bases from V and 1 base from J, with 12 bases between. The CDR3 is 15 residues long. Germline V gives CDR1 SEHNR, CDR2 FQNEAQ (reference sequence). The CDR3: CASSPRGTSNQPQHF. In DNA form, the CDR3 reads TGTGCCAGCAGCCCGAGGGGGACCAGCAATCAGCCCCAGCATTTT.

The table lists this clone with a count of one. The chain couples TRBV4-2 to TRBJ2-2, with 7 bases aligning to TRBD2. V shed 0 bases, J shed 1 base, and the junction held 8 bases outside the gene matches. Looked up from germline, CDR1 is LGHNA and CDR2 is YNFKEQ. The CDR3 spans 18 residues. The CDR3 DNA reads as TGTGCCAGCAGCCAAGATCTTGTTGCGGGAGTGAACACCGGGGAGCTGTTTTTT. Its translation is CASSQDLVAGVNTGELFF.

CDR3 amino acids: CASSPSAAYQETQYF. The CDR3 bases are TGTGCCAGCAGCCCATCTGCTGCGTACCAAGAGACCCAGTACTTC. The chain recombines TRBV11-1 with TRBJ2-5; the D is unclear. V lost 5 bases and J lost 0, with 13 bases in between. The V gene's germline CDR1 is SGHAT and CDR2 FQDESV (reference sequence). The CDR3 is 15 residues long.

This chain uses TRBV7-8 with TRBJ2-5; D possibly corresponds to TRBD2 (6 bases). The CDR3 totals 13 residues. Per germline, CDR1 SGHVS and CDR2 FQNEAQ. V was cut by 4 bases and J by 5 bases, with 11 bases left in between. The CDR3 DNA sequence: TGTGCCAGCAGCTCCAGTGGGGGGGAGACCCAGTACTTC. This translates into CASSSSGGETQYF.

This clone has a single count. The chain combines TRBV9 with TRBJ2-1; D is possibly TRBD2 (6 bases). V was cut by 1 base and J by 1 base, with 9 bases left in between. The CDR3 contains 15 residues. Per the germline V gene, CDR1 is SGDLS and CDR2 is YYNGEE. The CDR3 DNA sequence: TGTGCCAGCAGCGTATCCGGGAGTTCCTACAATGAGCAGTTCTTC. Its protein is CASSVSGSSYNEQFF.

The CDR3 DNA follows: TGTGCCAGCAGTGAATCCTGGACAGGGCGGGTGGGTGGCTACACCTTC. It yields the protein CASSESWTGRVGGYTF. The J gene is TRBJ1-2, the V gene TRBV6-1; 8 nucleotides match TRBD1. This CDR3 spans 16 amino acids. CDR1 is MNHNS and CDR2 is SASEGT in the germline V gene. The V segment lost 2 bases and the J segment 7 bases; nucleotides outside the gene matches: 12.

The V and J genes are TRBV6-5 and TRBJ1-6; D is unresolved. Germline CDR1 MNHEY, CDR2 SVGAGI. V dropped 6 bases and J dropped 5 bases, with 8 bases sitting between them. This CDR3 has 13 residues. DNA for the CDR3: TGTGCCAGCAGGCAGGATAATAATTCACCCCTCCACTTT. Protein sequence: CASRQDNNSPLHF.

This chain connects TRBV25-1 to TRBJ2-1; 8 bases agree with TRBD2. The germline CDR1 and CDR2 sequences are MGHDK and SYGVNS. The ends lost 1 base at V and 9 bases at J; junction bases unmatched: 8. This CDR3 contains 15 residues. The CDR3 spells CASSELRLAGAEQFF. Written as DNA, the CDR3 is TGTGCCAGCAGTGAATTAAGGCTAGCGGGCGCTGAGCAGTTCTTC.

This sequence joins TRBV27 and TRBJ2-1, with TRBD1 identical over 7 bases. This CDR3 is built from 14 residues. In germline, CDR1 is MNHEY, CDR2 SMNVEV (reference sequence). J gave up 4 bases and V 4 bases, and 4 bases lay outside the gene matches. CDR3 nucleotide sequence: TGTGCCAGCAGTTCCCGGGACAGATACAATGAGCAGTTCTTC. Translation gives CASSSRDRYNEQFF.

V usage is TRBV7-9 and J usage is TRBJ2-2; perhaps TRBD2 as D (5 bases). Germline V gene sequence: CDR1 SEHNR, CDR2 FQNEAQ (reference sequence). V lost 5 bases and J 7 bases, leaving 20 bases between the germline ends. The CDR3 has 16 residues. CDR3 region: CASSPPRGGLGGELFF. As DNA, the CDR3 is TGTGCCAGCAGCCCCCCGCGAGGAGGACTCGGCGGGGAGCTGTTTTTT.

V and J are TRBV27 and TRBJ2-7; D may be TRBD1 (6 bases). V was clipped by 2 bases and J by 2 bases, with 16 bases between them. Germline-derived CDR1 and CDR2 are MNHEY and SMNVEV (reference sequence). This CDR3 is 16 amino acids long. In DNA form, the CDR3 reads TGTGCCAGCAGTTTACGGGACCAGGGGCCCCCCTACGAGCAGTACTTC. Translating gives CASSLRDQGPPYEQYF.

This clone showed up just once. V usage is TRBV30 and J usage is TRBJ2-5, with 8 bases that match TRBD1. The CDR3 runs 11 residues. V was pared by 2 bases and J by 11 bases, with 4 bases of the junction left unmatched. Germline loops: CDR1 GTSNPN, CDR2 SVGIG (reference sequence). For the CDR3, the DNA is TGTGCCTGGAGTAACCGACAGGGGCAGTACTTC. Amino acids: CAWSNRQGQYF.

The CDR3 DNA sequence: TGTGCCAGCAGCTTAGGAGGAGGGCCCAATGAGCAGTTCTTC. This codes for CASSLGGGPNEQFF. The chain couples TRBV7-9 to TRBJ2-1; weak D call: TRBD2 (6 bases). From germline, CDR1 is SEHNR and CDR2 FQNEAQ (reference sequence). The germline V and J ends were trimmed by 1 base and 6 bases, with 10 bases remaining between them. The CDR3 contains 14 residues.

The genes are TRBV9 and TRBJ2-5, with 9 bases aligning to TRBD2. CDR3 length: 14 residues. Germline CDR1 is SGDLS and CDR2 is YYNGEE. Germline trimming cut 0 bases from V and 5 bases from J; bases unmatched to any gene: 2. The CDR3 coding sequence is TGTGCCAGCAGCGTAGGGGCGGGAGGGGAGACCCAGTACTTC. Translating it yields CASSVGAGGETQYF.